Listed here are 25 T cell receptor beta chains from one sample, sequenced in a study of neoadjuvant nivolumab and ipilimumab in lung cancer (dated by TCRdb to the early 2020s). The sample's time point label, in plain terms: at surgical resection after neoadjuvant nivolumab +/- ipilimumab. Receptors were amplified or captured by the immunoSEQ multiplex PCR assay. TCRdb re-hosts the immuneACCESS table, in-frame sequences only. Its copies lack some clones; in the studies checked, an unresolved V gene accounts for under half of them, and the cause for the rest is not known. Within this sample are under 35,000 clones, with about nine tenths of them counted one time only. Jointly, the top ten make up 4.5% to 5% of the sample. The source was peripheral blood, collected after neoadjuvant nivolumab, alone or with ipilimumab, at or shortly before surgery. The receptor source for this set is an adult with non-small cell lung cancer.

J is TRBJ2-1 and V is TRBV15; D gene uncertain. Deletions cut 0 bases from V and 2 bases from J, with 5 bases between. The CDR3 length is 14 residues. Germline-derived CDR1 and CDR2 are LNHNV and YYDKDF (reference sequence). CDR3 nucleotide sequence: TGTGCCACCAGCAGAGATGAGGCCTACAATGAGCAGTTCTTC. It codes for CATSRDEAYNEQFF.

The V gene is TRBV11-2, the J gene TRBJ1-5, with 9 bases that match TRBD1. V was pared by 2 bases and J by 7 bases, with 6 bases of the junction left unmatched. Germline V gene data show CDR1 as SGHAT and CDR2 as FQNNGV. The CDR3 extends over 15 amino acids. The CDR3 sequence: CASSLSGTGNQPQHF. CDR3 in DNA: TGTGCCAGCAGCTTATCCGGGACAGGGAACCAGCCCCAGCATTTT.

V and J are TRBV2 and TRBJ2-1; 7 bases align to TRBD1. The CDR3 loop spans 13 amino acids. Germline V gene lookup returns CDR1 SNHLY and CDR2 FYNNEI. CDR3 region: CLSGQSVYNEQFF. Written as DNA, the CDR3 is TGTCTCTCGGGACAGTCGGTTTACAATGAGCAGTTCTTC.

The CDR3 region has the DNA TGTGCCAGCAGTGGACTGAAAACGAACACCGGGGAGCTGTTTTTT. This codes for CASSGLKTNTGELFF. J is TRBJ2-2 and V is TRBV2; D not certain. The germline CDR1 and CDR2 sequences are SNHLY and FYNNEI. The CDR3 length is 15 residues. The V end lost 4 bases, the J end lost 0 bases, and 9 bases lay between the germline ends.

V and J are TRBV7-9 and TRBJ2-7; D is tentatively TRBD1 or TRBD2 (5 bases each). V lost 5 bases, J lost 3 bases, and 11 bases lay in between. The CDR3 has 13 amino acids. The V gene's germline CDR1 is SEHNR and CDR2 FQNEAQ (reference sequence). The CDR3 is CASSHGAGYEQYF. In DNA form, the CDR3 reads TGTGCCAGCAGCCACGGGGCCGGCTACGAGCAGTACTTC. The full variable domain, rest sourced from reference TRBV7-9 and TRBJ2-7, is DTGVSQNPRHKITKRGQNVTFRCDPISEHNRLYWYRQTLGQGPEFLTYFQNEAQLEKSRLLSDRFSAERPKGSFSTLEIQRTEQGDSAMYLCASSHGAGYEQYFGPGTRLTVT.

This chain uses TRBV6-1 with TRBJ2-7; D ambiguous. V lost 2 bases and J 0 bases, leaving 11 bases between the germline ends. Looked up from germline, CDR1 is MNHNS and CDR2 is SASEGT. This CDR3 is 15 amino acids long. The CDR3 sequence: CASSEPSFSSYEQYF. In DNA form, the CDR3 reads TGTGCCAGCAGTGAACCAAGCTTCAGCTCCTACGAGCAGTACTTC.

The V gene is TRBV11-3, the J gene TRBJ2-1; the match to TRBD2 covers 9 bases. CDR3 length equals 15 residues. V was pared by 5 bases and J by 5 bases, with 7 bases of the junction left unmatched. CDR1 SGHNT and CDR2 YENEEA come from the germline V gene. The CDR3 DNA reads as TGTGCCAGCAGCCTAGCGGGGCGCCCAAACAATGAGCAGTTCTTC. Translation: CASSLAGRPNNEQFF. The full variable domain, rest sourced from reference TRBV11-3 and TRBJ2-1, is EAGVVQSPRYKIIEKKQPVAFWCNPISGHNTLYWYLQNLGQGPELLIRYENEEAVDDSQLPKDRFSAERLKGVDSTLKIQPAELGDSAVYLCASSLAGRPNNEQFFGPGTRLTVL.

The chain joins TRBV6-1 to TRBJ1-5, with a tentative D call TRBD1 (6 bases). The germline V and J ends were trimmed by 7 bases and 4 bases, with 14 bases remaining between them. Germline CDR1 reads MNHNS; CDR2 reads SASEGT. CDR3 length equals 14 residues. The CDR3 loop is CASTTGQENQPQHF. DNA of the CDR3: TGTGCCAGCACCACAGGGCAGGAAAATCAGCCCCAGCATTTT.

The chain uses TRBV6-1 and TRBJ1-2, with D hard to call. The CDR3 has 15 amino acids. Germline values: CDR1 MNHNS, CDR2 SASEGT. V dropped 1 base and J dropped 8 bases, with 17 bases sitting between them. This CDR3 is CASSEGGGNFYGYTF. The CDR3 coding sequence is TGTGCCAGCAGTGAAGGGGGAGGGAATTTCTACGGCTACACCTTC.

The chain couples TRBV2 to TRBJ1-6; D possibly corresponds to TRBD1 (5 bases). This CDR3 is 14 amino acids long. In germline, CDR1 is SNHLY, CDR2 FYNNEI. The V and J ends lost 6 bases and 14 bases respectively, with 20 bases between them. CDR3 protein: CASREGPNRFALHF. The CDR3 coding sequence is TGTGCCAGCAGGGAGGGGCCGAATAGATTCGCCCTCCACTTT.

The chain has TRBV7-9 and TRBJ1-3, with 7 positions matching TRBD1. From germline, CDR1 is SEHNR and CDR2 FQNEAQ (reference sequence). J lost 8 bases, V lost 4 bases, and 14 bases had no gene match. This CDR3 is 16 amino acids long. The DNA of the CDR3 is TGTGCCAGCAGCTCCCTCCAGACAGGGATAATTCACACCATATATTTT. Its translation: CASSSLQTGIIHTIYF.

The chain recombines TRBV5-3 with TRBJ2-3, with TRBD2 identical over 8 bases. TRBV5-3 is an open reading frame whose function is uncertain. The trim removed 4 bases at V and 0 bases at J, leaving 7 bases unmatched. The CDR3 consists of 16 residues. CDR3 amino acids: CARSRRRGVSTDTQYF. The CDR3 bases are TGTGCCAGAAGCCGACGGCGGGGGGTTAGCACAGATACGCAGTATTTT.

The gene calls are TRBV18 and TRBJ1-1; 7 bases map to TRBD1. CDR1 is KGHSH and CDR2 is LQKENI in the germline V gene. J lost 4 bases, V lost 3 bases, and 5 bases had no gene match. The CDR3 totals 14 residues. The CDR3 loop is CASSPQGGPTEAFF. The CDR3 DNA follows: TGTGCCAGCTCACCCCAGGGGGGCCCCACTGAAGCTTTCTTT.

The gene calls are TRBV9 and TRBJ2-1; 9 nucleotides align to TRBD2. CDR1 and CDR2 (germline): SGDLS, YYNGEE. CDR3 size: 15 residues. V lost 0 bases to trimming and J lost 7 bases; unmatched junction nucleotides: 5. CDR3 sequence reads: CASSVESGGLNEQFF. The CDR3 DNA follows: TGTGCCAGCAGCGTAGAGAGCGGGGGGTTAAATGAGCAGTTCTTC.

V and J are TRBV14 and TRBJ2-1, with unresolved D. V dropped 3 bases and J dropped 12 bases, with 12 bases sitting between them. This CDR3 spans 12 amino acids. The germline CDR1 and CDR2 sequences are SGHDN and FVKESK. The CDR3: CASSQDRVWQFF. The CDR3 DNA reads TGTGCCAGCAGCCAGGATAGGGTGTGGCAGTTCTTC.

CDR3 DNA: TGTGCCAGCAGTTCCTCAGGAACCTACGAGCAGTACTTC. Translating it yields CASSSSGTYEQYF. V usage is TRBV27 and J usage is TRBJ2-7; D gene uncertain. Germline CDR1 MNHEY, CDR2 SMNVEV (reference sequence). The CDR3 is 13 residues long. Trimming cost V 4 bases and J 2 bases, with 9 bases left between them.

This rearrangement joins TRBV5-1 to TRBJ2-2; perhaps TRBD1 as D (5 bases). The V end lost 0 bases, the J end lost 7 bases, and 16 bases lay between the germline ends. Germline values: CDR1 SGHRS, CDR2 YFSETQ. The length of the CDR3 is 16 residues. The CDR3 loop reads CASSLDPGPQGGELFF. The DNA for the CDR3 is TGCGCCAGCAGCTTGGACCCCGGGCCCCAGGGCGGGGAGCTGTTTTTT. Using reference TRBV5-1 and TRBJ2-2 for the parts outside the CDR3, the full variable domain is KAGVTQTPRYLIKTRGQQVTLSCSPISGHRSVSWYQQTPGQGLQFLFEYFSETQRNKGNFPGRFSGRQFSNSRSEMNVSTLELGDSALYLCASSLDPGPQGGELFFGEGSRLTVL.

The chain uses TRBV2 and TRBJ2-7; 9 positions match TRBD2. Germline assignment: CDR1 SNHLY and CDR2 FYNNEI. With 4 bases clipped from V and 4 bases from J, the junction kept 8 bases outside the gene matches. This CDR3 is built from 15 residues. In nucleotides, the CDR3 is TGTGCCAGCAGTGTTATCCGGCTAGCGGGGTACGAGCAGTACTTC. Translating gives CASSVIRLAGYEQYF.

The chain has TRBV6-1 and TRBJ2-7; D might be TRBD1 or TRBD2, each matching 5 bases. The CDR3 runs to 15 residues. Trimming shortened V by 2 bases and J by 6 bases, and 17 bases separated the two germline ends. Germline values: CDR1 MNHNS, CDR2 SASEGT. The CDR3 loop reads CASSERRAGMGEQYF. The DNA for the CDR3 is TGTGCCAGCAGTGAAAGGCGGGCAGGGATGGGCGAGCAGTACTTC.

The chain joins TRBV7-9 to TRBJ1-2; 8 bases are a match to TRBD1. V was clipped by 5 bases and J by 2 bases; unmatched bases: 7. The germline V gene encodes CDR1 SEHNR and CDR2 FQNEAQ (reference sequence). There are 15 residues in the CDR3. The CDR3 sequence: CASSPTGAHNYGYTF. The CDR3, as DNA: TGTGCCAGCAGCCCGACAGGGGCACACAACTATGGCTACACCTTC.

The chain carries TRBV9 and TRBJ2-7; the D call may be TRBD1 or TRBD2 (5 bases each). The CDR3 length is 15 residues. Germline lookup yields CDR1 SGDLS and CDR2 YYNGEE. V was shortened by 3 bases and J by 0 bases, with 13 bases between the two germline ends. The DNA for the CDR3 is TGTGCCAGCAGCGAAAACTGGGGGAACTCCTACGAGCAGTACTTC. Translated, it gives CASSENWGNSYEQYF.

V gene TRBV2 combines with J gene TRBJ2-5; D unclear. Germline assignment: CDR1 SNHLY and CDR2 FYNNEI. This CDR3 comprises 10 residues. Trimming removed 6 bases from V and 2 bases from J, with 1 base in between. CDR3 sequence reads: CASRQETQYF. CDR3 in DNA: TGTGCCAGCAGACAAGAGACCCAGTACTTC. Variable domain in full (rest from reference TRBV2 and TRBJ2-5): EPEVTQTPSHQVTQMGQEVILRCVPISNHLYFYWYRQILGQKVEFLVSFYNNEISEKSEIFDDQFSVERPDGSNFTLKIRSTKLEDSAMYFCASRQETQYFGPGTRLLVL.

The genes are TRBV10-3 and TRBJ1-6, with 7 bases aligning to TRBD1. The CDR3 consists of 15 residues. The germline V gene has CDR1 ENHRY and CDR2 SYGVKD. The ends lost 4 bases at V and 15 bases at J; junction bases unmatched: 15. In nucleotides, the CDR3 is TGTGCCATCAGTGCCTCCGGGACAGATATATCGGTCCTCCACTTT. Its translation is CAISASGTDISVLHF.

V and J are TRBV28 and TRBJ2-1, with D perhaps given as TRBD1 or TRBD2 (5 bases each). This CDR3 spans 14 amino acids. V was trimmed by 4 bases and J by 6 bases, leaving 13 bases between them. The germline CDR1 and CDR2 sequences are MDHEN and SYDVKM. The CDR3 bases are TGTGCCAGCAGTTCACCCCAGGGAGTCAATGAGCAGTTCTTC. Its translation: CASSSPQGVNEQFF.

The gene calls are TRBV4-2 and TRBJ2-1, with no clear D. Trimming pared 4 bases from V and 0 bases from J, leaving 13 bases between. Germline values: CDR1 LGHNA, CDR2 YNFKEQ. This CDR3 is 16 amino acids long. The CDR3 region is CASSPYETSSYNEQFF. The CDR3 DNA reads TGTGCCAGCAGCCCTTACGAAACGAGCTCCTACAATGAGCAGTTCTTC.